This T cell receptor beta chain derives from a study of shared clonotypes between healthy human individuals (dated by TCRdb to about 2020). Describing the broader study: The cohort included three men and a couple of women between 18 and 49 years of age. For each donor, three plates each were used for CD4 naive and CD4 memory, two plates were used for CD8 naive, and one plate was used for CD8 memory. Libraries were prepared and TCR repertoires were sequenced by different laboratories using diverse techniques, in order to increase sequencing depth and limit assay-specific biases. Blood TCR repertoires of five healthy adults were deeply sequenced to estimate repertoire size and the extent of clonotype sharing between individuals. Per donor, leukapheresis produced somewhere between about 0.9 and 9.5 billion PBMCs.

The CDR3, from cysteine to phenylalanine, totals 17 residues. The DNA shown is the 51-base CDR3, in frame from base 1. Reading the germline V gene (reference sequence) gives CDR1 SGHNT and CDR2 YYREEE. V is clipped by 4 bases and J by 8 bases, and the sequence between their germline boundaries is 27 bases long. TCR CDR3 regions were amplified from genomic DNA by multiplex PCR using the deep immunoSEQ assay. Extracted genomic DNA from each cell subset was distributed evenly across all wells of several immunoSEQ 96-well plates, and each plate was treated as a replicate. For sorted subsets, approximately 190 ng of genomic DNA, equivalent to around 31,000 T cell genomes, went into each replicate PCR. The purified libraries were quantified using a Qubit 3.0 fluorometer, sized with a Bioanalyzer 2100, and then quantified again using the KAPA Library Quantification kit. A separate single-read 150-cycle Illumina NextSeq 550 flow cell was used to sequence each immunoSEQ 96-well plate. Under the source paper's analysis protocol: The immunoSEQ output contained only junctional sequences without quality scores, so filtering could not match that applied to full-length reads. Sequences were annotated with PyIR, a Python wrapper for IgBLAST v1.9, and V/J genes and CDR3 were assigned using IMGT germline references. Reads were filtered out if the reads had weak V/J assignments (E-value above 1e-6), no CDR3, stop codons, out-of-frame junctions, or ambiguous translated residues. A V3J clonotype was defined by an identical inferred V gene, J gene, and CDR3 amino acid sequence. To compute the percentage overlap between repertoires, the number of shared unique clonotypes was divided by the size of the smaller repertoire. Repertoire richness was assessed with RTK rarefaction, the Chao1 estimator, and Recon v2.1 estimates of unobserved clonotypes. Generation probabilities were computed with OLGA for all TCRbeta clonotypes obtained by the gDNA method from four donors. The clones in this table, taken by TCRdb from immuneACCESS, are in-frame only. Not every clone is retained; where verified, under half of the shortfall comes from an unresolved V gene, and the cause of the rest is unknown. The DNA was the basis for D and trimming; V, J and clone size are from that table. Counted in this sample were some 2 million clones; 90% to 95% of them appeared once. The ten largest clones take up 0.1% to 0.15% of the sample.

As for this clone: The clone's antigen remains unknown. Within one base of it there is no much larger clone, and no base qualities were kept.

The donors were healthy, HIV-negative adults with no recently reported acute infections or vaccinations. Every donor was a Caucasian adult living in Nashville, Tennessee, USA. CD4+ T cells were enriched by magnetic negative selection; naive cells were then positively selected on CD45RA, and the negative fraction formed the memory subset. After blood collection by leukapheresis, PBMCs were isolated using Ficoll-Histopaque density gradient centrifugation and then cryopreserved in the vapor phase of liquid nitrogen. Analytical flow cytometry was used to check the purity and quantity of every magnetically sorted T cell population. Genomic DNA was isolated from each sorted fraction and quantified by UV absorbance on a Nanodrop 2000c. The investigation overall reported the following: Compared with non-shared clonotypes, the clonotypes found in all four sorted-subset donors had higher generation probabilities. Approximately 5% of naive CD4, 3.5% of naive CD8, 2.3% of memory CD4, and about 0.4% of memory CD8 clonotypes were shared across a few donors. Sampling was restricted to blood, and TCR repertoires in tissue are likely to differ from TCR repertoires in blood. Naive subsets generally had larger estimated clonotype richness than memory subsets. Incomplete sequencing was indicated by rarefaction of sorted-subset datasets, despite the large sequencing depth. Because the study included only a small number of donors, the genetic and exposure-history diversity represented was limited. Pairwise subsampling led to the expectation that sequencing depth would affect the degree of clonotype sharing among donors.

The sequencing input was naive CD4+ T cells sorted from blood. The cell subset or site label, as the study defines it: CD45RA+ positively selected. The sequence derives from a man between 18 and 35 years old in good health. The chain was built from TRBV5-4 and TRBJ1-2; matching of 6 bases hints at TRBD1 as the D gene. The sequenced DNA: TGTGCCAGCAGCCCAAGAAACACAGGGATGTCGGAAAAGGGCTACACCTTC. Translated, it gives CASSPRNTGMSEKGYTF.